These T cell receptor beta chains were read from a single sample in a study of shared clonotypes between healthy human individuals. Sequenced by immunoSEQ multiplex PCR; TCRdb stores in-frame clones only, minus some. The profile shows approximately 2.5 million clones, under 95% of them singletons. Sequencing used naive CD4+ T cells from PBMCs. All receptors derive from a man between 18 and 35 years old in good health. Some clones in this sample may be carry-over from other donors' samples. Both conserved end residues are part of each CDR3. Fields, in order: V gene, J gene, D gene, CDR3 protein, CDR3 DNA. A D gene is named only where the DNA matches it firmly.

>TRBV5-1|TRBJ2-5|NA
CASSPTTGSLQETQYF
TGCGCCAGCAGCCCAACCACAGGGTCCCTCCAAGAGACCCAGTACTTC
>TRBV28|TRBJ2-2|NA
CASSPPRNTGELFF
TGTGCCAGCAGCCCCCCTAGGAACACCGGGGAGCTGTTTTTT
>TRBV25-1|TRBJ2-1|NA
CASSEGRAQFF
TGTGCCAGCAGTGAAGGGCGGGCGCAGTTCTTC
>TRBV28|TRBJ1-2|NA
CASSLNILNYGYTF
TGTGCCAGCAGTTTGAACATTTTAAACTATGGCTACACCTTC
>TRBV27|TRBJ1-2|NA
CASSFSGAQGYGYTF
TGTGCCAGCAGTTTCTCGGGGGCGCAGGGCTATGGCTACACCTTC
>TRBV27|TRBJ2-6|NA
CASSLRTGQLHAGANVLTF
TGTGCCAGCAGTTTACGGACCGGACAACTGCATGCTGGGGCCAACGTCCTGACTTTC
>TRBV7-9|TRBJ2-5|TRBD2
CASSSTSESLETQYF
TGTGCCAGCAGCTCGACTAGCGAGAGTTTGGAGACCCAGTACTTC
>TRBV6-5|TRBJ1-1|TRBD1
CASRSDRARTEAFF
TGTGCCAGCAGATCCGACAGGGCTCGCACTGAAGCTTTCTTT
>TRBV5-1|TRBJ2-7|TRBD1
CASSLGGTGPTYEQYF
TGCGCCAGCAGCTTGGGGGGGACAGGACCAACCTACGAGCAGTACTTC
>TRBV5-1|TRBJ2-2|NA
CASSLEVVGNTGELFF
TGCGCCAGCAGCTTGGAAGTAGTAGGCAACACCGGGGAGCTGTTTTTT
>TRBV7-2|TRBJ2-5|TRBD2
CASSLVGGEETQYF
TGTGCCAGCAGCTTAGTGGGGGGGGAAGAGACCCAGTACTTC
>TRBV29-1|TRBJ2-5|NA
CSWRGRGGGETQYF
TGCAGCTGGAGGGGAAGAGGTGGAGGGGAGACCCAGTACTTC
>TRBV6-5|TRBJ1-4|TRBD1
CASRQTGGNEKLFF
TGTGCCAGCCGTCAGACAGGGGGTAATGAAAAACTGTTTTTT
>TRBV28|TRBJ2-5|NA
CASSPVWGEWEETQYF
TGTGCCAGCAGCCCCGTGTGGGGGGAATGGGAAGAGACCCAGTACTTC
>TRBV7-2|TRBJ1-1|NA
CASSLDSFNTEAFF
TGTGCCAGCAGCTTAGACAGTTTTAACACTGAAGCTTTCTTT
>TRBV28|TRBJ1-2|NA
CASSGRSLYGYTF
TGTGCCAGCAGTGGGAGGTCACTCTATGGCTACACCTTC
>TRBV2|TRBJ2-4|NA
CASSATESKNIQYF
TGTGCCAGCAGTGCAACGGAGTCCAAAAACATTCAGTACTTC
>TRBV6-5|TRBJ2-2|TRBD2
CASSPPGTSAGELFF
TGTGCCAGCAGTCCCCCCGGGACTAGCGCCGGGGAGCTGTTTTTT
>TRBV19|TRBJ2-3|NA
CASSIFQGTDTQYF
TGTGCCAGTAGTATCTTCCAGGGAACAGATACGCAGTATTTT
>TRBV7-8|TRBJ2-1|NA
CASSPRRTNPEQFF
TGTGCCAGCAGCCCAAGGAGAACTAATCCCGAGCAGTTCTTC
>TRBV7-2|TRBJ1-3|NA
CASRTDPSGNTIYF
TGTGCCAGCAGAACCGACCCGTCTGGAAACACCATATATTTT
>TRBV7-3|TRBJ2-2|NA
CASSLKLTGELFF
TGTGCCAGCAGCCTAAAATTGACCGGGGAGCTGTTTTTT
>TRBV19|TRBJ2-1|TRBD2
CASSTIRTSGSSPSYNEQFF
TGTGCCAGTAGTACAATTCGGACTAGCGGGAGCTCCCCCTCCTACAATGAGCAGTTCTTC
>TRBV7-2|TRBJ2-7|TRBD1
CASSWTGDGREQYF
TGTGCCAGCAGCTGGACAGGGGACGGCCGCGAGCAGTACTTC
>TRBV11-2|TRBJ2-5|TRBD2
CASSLVGLVETQYF
TGTGCCAGCAGCTTAGTGGGACTAGTAGAGACCCAGTACTTC
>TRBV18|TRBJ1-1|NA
CASSPNQNTEAFF
TGTGCCAGCTCACCAAACCAGAACACTGAAGCTTTCTTT
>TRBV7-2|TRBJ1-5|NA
CASSLGTFNQPQHF
TGTGCCAGCAGCTTAGGGACTTTCAATCAGCCCCAGCATTTT